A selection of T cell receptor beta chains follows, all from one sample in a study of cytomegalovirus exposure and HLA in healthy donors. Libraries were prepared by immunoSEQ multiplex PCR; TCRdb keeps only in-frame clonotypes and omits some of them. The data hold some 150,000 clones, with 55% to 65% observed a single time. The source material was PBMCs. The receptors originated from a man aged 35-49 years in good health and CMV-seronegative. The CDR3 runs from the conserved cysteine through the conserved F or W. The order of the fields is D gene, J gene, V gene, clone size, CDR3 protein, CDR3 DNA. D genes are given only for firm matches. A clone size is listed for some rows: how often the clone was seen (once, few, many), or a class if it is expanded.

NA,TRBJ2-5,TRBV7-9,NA,CASSQQSGVVGGRNF,TGTGCCAGCAGCCAGCAGTCCGGGGTAGTGGGGGGACGGAACTTC
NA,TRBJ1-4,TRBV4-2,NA,CASSQGGAGTLLPEKLFF,TGTGCCAGCAGCCAAGGCGGGGCAGGGACCCTTCTCCCTGAAAAACTGTTTTTT
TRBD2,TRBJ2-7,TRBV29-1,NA,CSVPGLAGLASYEQYF,TGCAGCGTTCCCGGACTAGCGGGGCTTGCGTCATACGAGCAGTACTTC
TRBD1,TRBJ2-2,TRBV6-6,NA,CASRGTGDTGELFF,TGTGCCAGCAGGGGGACAGGAGACACCGGGGAGCTGTTTTTT
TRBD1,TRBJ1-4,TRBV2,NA,CASSGGQAPSEKLFF,TGTGCCAGCAGTGGGGGACAGGCTCCAAGTGAAAAACTGTTTTTT
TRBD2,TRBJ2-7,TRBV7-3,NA,CASSLGASGNHEQYF,TGTGCCAGCAGCTTAGGGGCTAGCGGGAATCACGAGCAGTACTTC
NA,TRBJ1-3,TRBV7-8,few,CASSQAFVSGNTIYF,TGTGCCAGCAGCCAGGCATTCGTCTCTGGAAACACCATATATTTT
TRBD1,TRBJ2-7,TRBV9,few,CASSETGGGNEQYF,TGTGCCAGCAGCGAGACAGGGGGTGGAAACGAGCAGTACTTC
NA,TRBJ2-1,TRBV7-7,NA,CASSSKLAPYNEQFF,TGTGCTAGCAGCTCTAAGCTAGCCCCCTACAATGAGCAGTTCTTC
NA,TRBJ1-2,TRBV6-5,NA,CASSYSRRDYGYTF,TGTGCCAGCAGTTACTCAAGGAGGGACTATGGCTACACCTTC
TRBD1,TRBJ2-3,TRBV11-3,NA,CASRDRGTDTQYF,TGTGCCAGCAGGGACAGGGGAACAGATACGCAGTATTTT
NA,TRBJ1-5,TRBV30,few,CAWSEGGNQPQHF,TGTGCCTGGAGTGAAGGGGGCAATCAGCCCCAGCATTTT
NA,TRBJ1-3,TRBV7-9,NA,CSSSSYDSGNTIYF,TGTTCCAGCAGCTCCTACGACAGCGGAAACACCATATATTTT
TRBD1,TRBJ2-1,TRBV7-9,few,CASSNQGVRGYYNEQFF,TGTGCCAGCAGCAACCAAGGAGTCAGGGGGTACTACAATGAGCAGTTCTTC
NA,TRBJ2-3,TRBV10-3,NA,CAISETRVIFPDTQYF,TGTGCCATCAGTGAAACCAGGGTGATTTTCCCAGATACGCAGTATTTT
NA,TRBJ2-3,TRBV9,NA,CASSVLAGSADTQYF,TGTGCCAGCAGCGTCCTCGCGGGAAGCGCAGATACGCAGTATTTT
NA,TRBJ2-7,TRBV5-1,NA,CASSTGGNEQYF,TGCGCCAGCAGCACTGGGGGGAATGAGCAGTACTTC
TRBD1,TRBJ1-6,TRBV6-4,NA,CASSEGQNSPLHF,TGTGCCAGCAGCGAGGGACAGAATTCACCCCTCCACTTT
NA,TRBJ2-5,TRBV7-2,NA,CASTPQKGEGETQYF,TGTGCCAGCACCCCACAAAAGGGAGAGGGAGAGACCCAGTACTTC
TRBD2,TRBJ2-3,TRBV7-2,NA,CASSFSISTSGRAWTQYF,TGTGCCAGCAGCTTTTCAATCTCCACTAGCGGGAGGGCCTGGACGCAGTATTTT
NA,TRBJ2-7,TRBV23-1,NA,CASSSGDPYYEQYF,TGCGCCAGCTCCTCGGGGGACCCTTACTACGAGCAGTACTTC
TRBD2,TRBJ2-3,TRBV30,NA,CAWSEDLGGDTDTQYF,TGTGCCTGGAGTGAGGACTTGGGAGGGGACACAGATACGCAGTATTTT
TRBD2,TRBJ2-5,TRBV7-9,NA,CSSSLGEGVRAQETQYF,TGTTCCAGCAGCTTAGGGGAGGGCGTCAGGGCTCAAGAGACCCAGTACTTC
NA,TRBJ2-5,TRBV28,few,CASREGGRGPQYF,TGTGCCAGCAGGGAAGGGGGTCGCGGGCCCCAGTACTTC
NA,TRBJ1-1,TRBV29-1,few,CSVERRLEENTEAFF,TGCAGCGTTGAACGTAGACTTGAGGAGAACACTGAAGCTTTCTTT
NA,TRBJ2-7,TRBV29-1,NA,CSVVWDFSGEQYF,TGCAGCGTTGTGTGGGACTTCTCCGGCGAGCAGTACTTC
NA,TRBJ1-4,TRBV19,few,CASSPRQSTNEKLFF,TGTGCCAGTAGCCCTCGACAGTCAACTAATGAAAAACTGTTTTTT
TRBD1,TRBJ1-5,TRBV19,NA,CASSTGTGYSNQPQHF,TGTGCCAGTAGTACCGGGACAGGTTATAGCAATCAGCCCCAGCATTTT
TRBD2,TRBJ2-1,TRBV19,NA,CASSLAGVEGEQFF,TGTGCCAGTAGTTTAGCGGGAGTCGAGGGTGAGCAGTTCTTC
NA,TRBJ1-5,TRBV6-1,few,CASSDQGRGSNQPQHF,TGTGCCAGCAGTGACCAGGGACGGGGGTCCAATCAGCCCCAGCATTTT
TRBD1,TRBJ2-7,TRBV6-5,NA,CASSPTGVEQYF,TGTGCCAGCAGCCCCACAGGGGTCGAGCAGTACTTC
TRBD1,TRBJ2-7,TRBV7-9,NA,CASNLDRPAYEQYF,TGTGCCAGCAACTTGGACAGGCCCGCCTACGAGCAGTACTTC
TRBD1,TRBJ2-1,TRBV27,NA,CASSLPGQGSYNEQFF,TGTGCCAGCAGCCTACCGGGACAGGGGTCCTACAATGAGCAGTTCTTC
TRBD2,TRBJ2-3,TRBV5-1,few,CASSLTSGIDTQYF,TGCGCCAGCAGCTTAACTAGCGGGATTGATACGCAGTATTTT
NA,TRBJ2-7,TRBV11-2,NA,CASSLVGTYEQYF,TGTGCCAGCAGCTTGGTCGGTACCTACGAGCAGTACTTC
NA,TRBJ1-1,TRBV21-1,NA,CASSPPRGVGTEAFF,TGTGCCAGCAGCCCTCCCAGGGGGGTGGGCACTGAAGCTTTCTTT
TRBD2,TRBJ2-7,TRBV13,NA,CASSLPPSGGPREQYF,TGTGCCAGCAGCTTACCTCCTAGCGGGGGGCCTCGCGAGCAGTACTTC
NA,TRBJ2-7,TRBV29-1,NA,CSVAQVSYEQYF,TGCAGCGTTGCCCAGGTATCCTACGAGCAGTACTTC